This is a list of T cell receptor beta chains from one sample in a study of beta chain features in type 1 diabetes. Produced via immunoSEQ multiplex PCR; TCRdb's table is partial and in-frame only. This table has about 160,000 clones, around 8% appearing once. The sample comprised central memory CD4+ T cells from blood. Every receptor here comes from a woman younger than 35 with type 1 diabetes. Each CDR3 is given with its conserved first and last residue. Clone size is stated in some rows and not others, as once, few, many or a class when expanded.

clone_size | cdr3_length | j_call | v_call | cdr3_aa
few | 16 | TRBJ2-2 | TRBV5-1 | CASSLAPTGNTGELFF
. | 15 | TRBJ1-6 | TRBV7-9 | CASSSTDSGNSPLHF
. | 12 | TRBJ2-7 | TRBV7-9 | CASRRDSYEQYF
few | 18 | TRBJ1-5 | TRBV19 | CASTQRGTGVGGNQPQHF
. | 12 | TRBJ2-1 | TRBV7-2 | CASSVDSRGQFF
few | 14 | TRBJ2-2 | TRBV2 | CASRELATTGELFF
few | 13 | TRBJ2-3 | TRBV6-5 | CASTFPGTDTQYF
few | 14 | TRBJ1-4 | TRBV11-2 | CASSRGAGNEKLFF
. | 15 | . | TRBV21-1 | CASSPEGQASYEQYF
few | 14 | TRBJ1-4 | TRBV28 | CASSPTGGAEKLFF
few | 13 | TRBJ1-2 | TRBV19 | CASMGQYRYGYTF
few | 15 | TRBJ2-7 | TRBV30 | CAWSASTDISYEQYF
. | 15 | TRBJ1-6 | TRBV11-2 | CASSSQAGQNSPLHF
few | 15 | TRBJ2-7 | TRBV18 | CASSPPRDRGLEQYF
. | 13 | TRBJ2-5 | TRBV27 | CASGRDYQETQYF
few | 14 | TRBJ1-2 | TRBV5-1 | CASSLAQGLYGYTF
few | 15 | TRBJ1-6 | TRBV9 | CASSVTGTGDSPLHF
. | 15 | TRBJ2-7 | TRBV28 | CASSLSPGQTYEQYF
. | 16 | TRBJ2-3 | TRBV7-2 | CASSFSPGAGADTQYF
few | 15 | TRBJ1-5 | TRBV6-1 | CASSQTQGWGQPQHF
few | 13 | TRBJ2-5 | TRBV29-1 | CSVEVRRRETQYF
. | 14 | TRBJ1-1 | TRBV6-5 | CASSYTRAWAEAFF
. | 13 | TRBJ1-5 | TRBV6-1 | CASSELGDQPQHF
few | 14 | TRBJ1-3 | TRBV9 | CASSDDRAGNTIYF
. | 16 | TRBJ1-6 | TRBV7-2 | CASSGRQGRPGSPLHF
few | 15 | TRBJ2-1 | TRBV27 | CASREGTGNYNEQFF
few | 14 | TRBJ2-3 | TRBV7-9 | CASHTSANTDTQYF
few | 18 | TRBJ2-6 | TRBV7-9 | CASSLPGQLSSGANVLTF
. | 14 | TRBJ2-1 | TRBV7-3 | CASSLNLAGGRQFF
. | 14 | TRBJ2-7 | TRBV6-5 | CASHGTPPSYEQYF
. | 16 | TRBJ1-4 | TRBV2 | CASSERGRGLNEKLFF
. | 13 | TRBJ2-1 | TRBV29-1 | CTTAGTQRQEQFF
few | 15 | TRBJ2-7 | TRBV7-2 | CASSFLAGGHYEQYF